This TCR beta chain was observed in a study of blood T cell repertoires in COVID-19. About the study: The United States, Italy and Spain supplied acute and convalescent COVID-19 samples.

In its sample, this clone was seen once. Authors' analysis steps: How many nucleated cells were present was estimated from reference gene primer amplification. Some clones are missing from TCRdb's copy, which holds only in-frame ones; the method was immunoSEQ multiplex PCR. The DNA was the basis for D and trimming; V, J and clone size are from that table. The data contain 55,000 to 65,000 clones, about 80% of them seen just once; the ten biggest clones take up over 3.5%. This TCR came from a man in his 60s with acute or convalescent COVID-19. Sequenced sample: peripheral blood.

This chain's CDR3 is CASSSQSTNNEQFF. DNA for the CDR3: TGTGCCAGCAGTTCCCAATCTACGAACAATGAGCAGTTCTTC. The J gene is TRBJ2-1, the V gene TRBV5-6; no clear D gene. Germline V gives CDR1 SGHDT, CDR2 YYEEEE. The CDR3 has 14 amino acids. V was shortened by 5 bases and J by 5 bases, with 14 bases between the two germline ends.